This is a list of T cell receptor beta chains from one sample in a study of cytomegalovirus exposure and HLA in healthy donors. Data came from immunoSEQ multiplex PCR; TCRdb stores just in-frame clones and leaves some out. The sample includes roughly 86,000 clones, about 79% of them seen just once. The sequenced sample was PBMCs. The receptors shown here come from a female donor in good health and CMV-seronegative. The CDR3 runs from the conserved cysteine through the conserved F or W. D genes are given only for firm matches. Not every row has a clone size; where given, it reads once, few, many or a size class.

NA	TRBJ2-1	few	TRBV4-2	CASPSGAHNEQFF	TGTGCCAGCCCCTCAGGGGCCCACAATGAGCAGTTCTTC
NA	TRBJ2-1	NA	TRBV19	CASSIIPQGYNEQFF	TGTGCCAGTAGTATTATCCCCCAGGGCTACAATGAGCAGTTCTTC
TRBD1	TRBJ1-2	NA	TRBV7-9	CASSTLGTVNYGYTF	TGTGCCAGCAGCACATTAGGGACAGTCAACTATGGCTACACCTTC
TRBD2	TRBJ2-3	NA	TRBV30	CAWRPTSGVTDTQYF	TGTGCCTGGAGACCCACTAGCGGGGTCACAGATACGCAGTATTTT
TRBD1	TRBJ1-1	NA	TRBV27	CASSSRTGLAFTEAFF	TGTGCCAGCAGTTCACGGACAGGGTTAGCGTTCACTGAAGCTTTCTTT
NA	TRBJ1-1	NA	TRBV7-9	CASLKPGVGANTEAFF	TGTGCCAGCCTTAAACCCGGGGTGGGGGCGAACACTGAAGCTTTCTTT
NA	TRBJ1-1	NA	TRBV28	CASRSDRTTEAFF	TGTGCCAGCAGGTCTGACAGGACTACTGAAGCTTTCTTT
NA	TRBJ2-5	NA	TRBV5-1	CASSLKVPWGPPETQYF	TGCGCCAGCAGCTTGAAGGTGCCATGGGGCCCCCCAGAGACCCAGTACTTC
TRBD1	TRBJ1-1	NA	TRBV10-3	CAIVDRDRHHTEAFF	TGTGCCATCGTTGATCGGGACAGGCATCACACTGAAGCTTTCTTT
NA	TRBJ2-7	NA	TRBV4-1	CASSQGLSWEQYF	TGCGCCAGCAGCCAAGGACTTTCTTGGGAGCAGTACTTC
TRBD1	TRBJ1-1	NA	TRBV5-1	CASSSPNRGLEAFF	TGCGCCAGCAGCTCACCCAACAGGGGGTTGGAAGCTTTCTTT
NA	TRBJ2-7	NA	TRBV5-1	CASSFRQGGYEQYF	TGCGCCAGCAGCTTTCGGCAGGGTGGTTACGAGCAGTACTTC
TRBD2	TRBJ2-3	NA	TRBV2	CASSRTSNLDTQYF	TGTGCCAGCAGTCGGACTAGTAACCTAGATACGCAGTATTTT
NA	TRBJ2-3	NA	TRBV4-3	CASSHQIALGTTDTQYF	TGCGCCAGCAGCCACCAGATCGCACTAGGAACCACAGATACGCAGTATTTT
TRBD2	TRBJ2-1	once	TRBV6-1	CASSETRTSGLYNEQFF	TGTGCCAGCAGTGAGACAAGGACTAGCGGGTTATACAATGAGCAGTTCTTC
TRBD1	TRBJ1-2	NA	TRBV29-1	CSVADRVGLSNYGYTF	TGCAGCGTTGCTGACAGGGTGGGCCTCTCTAACTATGGCTACACCTTC